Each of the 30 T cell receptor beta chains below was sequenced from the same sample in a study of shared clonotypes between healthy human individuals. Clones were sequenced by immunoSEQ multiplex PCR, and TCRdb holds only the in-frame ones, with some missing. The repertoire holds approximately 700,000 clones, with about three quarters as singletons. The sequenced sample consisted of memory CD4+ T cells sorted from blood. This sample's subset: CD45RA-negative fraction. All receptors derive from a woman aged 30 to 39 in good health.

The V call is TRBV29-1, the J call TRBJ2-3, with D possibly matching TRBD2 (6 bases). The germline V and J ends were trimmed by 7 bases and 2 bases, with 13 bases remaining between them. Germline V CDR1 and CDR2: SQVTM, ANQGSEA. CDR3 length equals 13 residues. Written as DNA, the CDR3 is TGCAGCGCCGGGCGGGATGACACAGATACGCAGTATTTT. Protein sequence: CSAGRDDTDTQYF.

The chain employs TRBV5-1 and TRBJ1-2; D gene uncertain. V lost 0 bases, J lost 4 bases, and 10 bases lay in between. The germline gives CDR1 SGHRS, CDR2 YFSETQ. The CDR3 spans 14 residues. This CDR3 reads CASSLDGRRYGYTF. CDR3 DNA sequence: TGCGCCAGCAGCTTGGATGGCAGGCGCTATGGCTACACCTTC.

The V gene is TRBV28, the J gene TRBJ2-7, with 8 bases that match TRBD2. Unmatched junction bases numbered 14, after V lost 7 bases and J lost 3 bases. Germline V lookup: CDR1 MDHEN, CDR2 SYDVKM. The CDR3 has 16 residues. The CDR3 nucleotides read TGTGCCAGCAATGGGTCCGGCGGGAGGACAAACTACGAGCAGTACTTC. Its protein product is CASNGSGGRTNYEQYF.

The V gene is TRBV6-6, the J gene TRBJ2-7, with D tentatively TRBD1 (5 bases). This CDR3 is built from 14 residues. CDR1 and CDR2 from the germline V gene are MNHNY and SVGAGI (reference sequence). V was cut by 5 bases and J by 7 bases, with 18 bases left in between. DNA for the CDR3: TGTGCCAGCAGTCTACAGGTAACCTGGTGGGAGCAGTACTTC. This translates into CASSLQVTWWEQYF.

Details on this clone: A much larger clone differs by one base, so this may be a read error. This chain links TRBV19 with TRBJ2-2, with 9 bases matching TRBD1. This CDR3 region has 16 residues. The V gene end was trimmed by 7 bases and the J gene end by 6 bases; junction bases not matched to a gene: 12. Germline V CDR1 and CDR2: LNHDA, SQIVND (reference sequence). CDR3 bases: TGTGCCAGTACCCCCTGGACAGGGGTCTATTCCGGGGAGCTGTTTTTT. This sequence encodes CASTPWTGVYSGELFF.

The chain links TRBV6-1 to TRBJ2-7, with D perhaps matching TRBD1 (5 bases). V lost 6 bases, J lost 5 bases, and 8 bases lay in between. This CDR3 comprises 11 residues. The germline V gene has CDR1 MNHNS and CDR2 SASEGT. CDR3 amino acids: CASRKGDEQYF. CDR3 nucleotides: TGTGCCAGCAGGAAAGGGGACGAGCAGTACTTC.

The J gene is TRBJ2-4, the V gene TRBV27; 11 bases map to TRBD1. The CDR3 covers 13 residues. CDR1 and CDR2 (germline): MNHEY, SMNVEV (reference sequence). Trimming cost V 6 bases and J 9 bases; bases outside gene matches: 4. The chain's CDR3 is CASSSGTGGIQYF. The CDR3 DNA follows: TGTGCCAGCAGCTCCGGGACAGGGGGCATTCAGTACTTC.

The CDR3 bases are TGTGCCACCAGCAGAGATCAGTTGAACACTGAAGCTTTCTTT. This codes for CATSRDQLNTEAFF. The chain combines TRBV15 with TRBJ1-1, with unresolved D. The V end lost 0 bases, the J end lost 0 bases, and 5 bases lay between the germline ends. Germline CDR1 LNHNV, CDR2 YYDKDF (reference sequence). CDR3 length equals 14 residues.

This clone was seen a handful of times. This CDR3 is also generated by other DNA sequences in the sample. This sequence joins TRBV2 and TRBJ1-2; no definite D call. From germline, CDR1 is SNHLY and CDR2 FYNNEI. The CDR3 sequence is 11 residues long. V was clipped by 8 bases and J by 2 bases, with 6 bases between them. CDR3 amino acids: CASSGNYGYTF. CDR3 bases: TGTGCCAGCTCCGGAAACTATGGCTACACCTTC.

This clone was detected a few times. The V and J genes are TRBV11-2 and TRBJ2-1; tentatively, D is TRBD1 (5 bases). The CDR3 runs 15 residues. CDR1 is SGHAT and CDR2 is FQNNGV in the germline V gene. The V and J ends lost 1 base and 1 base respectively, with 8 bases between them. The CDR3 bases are TGTGCCAGCAGCTTAGGCAGGGTATCCTACAATGAGCAGTTCTTC. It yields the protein CASSLGRVSYNEQFF.

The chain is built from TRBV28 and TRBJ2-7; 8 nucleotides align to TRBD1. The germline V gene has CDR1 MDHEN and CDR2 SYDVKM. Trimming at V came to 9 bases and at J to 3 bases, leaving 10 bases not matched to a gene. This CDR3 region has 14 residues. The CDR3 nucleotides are TGTGCCAGTGCCCGAGGGGACAGGAACTACGAGCAGTACTTC. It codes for CASARGDRNYEQYF.

The CDR3: CASSLVGTNYEQYF. Here the CDR3 DNA reads TGTGCCAGCAGCTTAGTAGGGACTAACTACGAGCAGTACTTC. The J gene is TRBJ2-7, the V gene TRBV7-2, with 7 nucleotides matching TRBD2. V trimming: 1 base; J trimming: 3 bases; junction bases outside the gene matches: 3. The germline V gene has CDR1 SGHTA and CDR2 FQGNSA. CDR3 size: 14 residues. Full variable domain (missing parts from reference TRBV7-2 and TRBJ2-7): GAGVSQSPSNKVTEKGKDVELRCDPISGHTALYWYRQSLGQGLEFLIYFQGNSAPDKSGLPSDRFSAERTGGSVSTLTIQRTQQEDSAVYLCASSLVGTNYEQYFGPGTRLTVT.

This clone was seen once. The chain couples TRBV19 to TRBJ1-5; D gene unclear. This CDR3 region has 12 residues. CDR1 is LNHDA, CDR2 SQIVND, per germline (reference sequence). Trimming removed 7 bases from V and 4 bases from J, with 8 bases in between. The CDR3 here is CASKIENQPQHF. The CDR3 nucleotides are TGTGCCAGTAAGATCGAGAATCAGCCCCAGCATTTT. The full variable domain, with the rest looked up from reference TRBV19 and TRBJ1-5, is DGGITQSPKYLFRKEGQNVTLSCEQNLNHDAMYWYRQDPGQGLRLIYYSQIVNDFQKGDIAEGYSVSREKKESFPLTVTSAQKNPTAFYLCASKIENQPQHFGDGTRLSIL.

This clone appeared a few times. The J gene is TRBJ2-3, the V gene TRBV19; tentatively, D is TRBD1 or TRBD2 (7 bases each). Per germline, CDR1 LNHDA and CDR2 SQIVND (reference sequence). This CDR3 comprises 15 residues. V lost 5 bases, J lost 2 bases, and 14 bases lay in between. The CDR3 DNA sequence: TGTGCCAGTAGTCTCCAGGGGGGGTACACAGATACGCAGTATTTT. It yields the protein CASSLQGGYTDTQYF.

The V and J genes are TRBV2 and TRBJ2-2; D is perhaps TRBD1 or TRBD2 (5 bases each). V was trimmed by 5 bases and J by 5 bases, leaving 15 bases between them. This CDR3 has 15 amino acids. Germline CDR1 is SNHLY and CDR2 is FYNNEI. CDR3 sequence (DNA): TGTGCCAGCAGTTTTTCCGGGACGTCGACCGGGGAGCTGTTTTTT. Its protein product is CASSFSGTSTGELFF.

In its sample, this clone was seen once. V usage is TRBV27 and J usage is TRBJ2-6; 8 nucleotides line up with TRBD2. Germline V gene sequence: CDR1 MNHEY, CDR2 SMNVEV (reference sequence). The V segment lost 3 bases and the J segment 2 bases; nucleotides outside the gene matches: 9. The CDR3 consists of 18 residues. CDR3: CASSFLPSGGTGANVLTF. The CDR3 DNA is TGTGCCAGCAGTTTCCTGCCCAGCGGGGGAACTGGGGCCAACGTCCTGACTTTC.

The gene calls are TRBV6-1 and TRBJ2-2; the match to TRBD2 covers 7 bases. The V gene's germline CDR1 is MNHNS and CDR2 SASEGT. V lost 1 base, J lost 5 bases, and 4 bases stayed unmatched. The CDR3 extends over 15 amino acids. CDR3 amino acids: CASSEEGGWTGELFF. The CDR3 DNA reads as TGTGCCAGCAGTGAAGAGGGAGGGTGGACCGGGGAGCTGTTTTTT.

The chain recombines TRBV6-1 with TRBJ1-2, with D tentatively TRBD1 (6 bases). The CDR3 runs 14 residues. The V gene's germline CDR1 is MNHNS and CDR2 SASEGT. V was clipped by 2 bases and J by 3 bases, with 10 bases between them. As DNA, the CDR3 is TGTGCCAGCAGTGAATGGGGGGGCGACTATGGCTACACCTTC. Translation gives CASSEWGGDYGYTF.

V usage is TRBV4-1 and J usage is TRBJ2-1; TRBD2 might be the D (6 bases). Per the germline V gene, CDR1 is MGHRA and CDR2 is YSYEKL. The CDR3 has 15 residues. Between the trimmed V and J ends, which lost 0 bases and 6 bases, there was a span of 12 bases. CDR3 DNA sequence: TGCGCCAGCAGCCAAGATGCGGGACGGATCAATGAGCAGTTCTTC. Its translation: CASSQDAGRINEQFF.

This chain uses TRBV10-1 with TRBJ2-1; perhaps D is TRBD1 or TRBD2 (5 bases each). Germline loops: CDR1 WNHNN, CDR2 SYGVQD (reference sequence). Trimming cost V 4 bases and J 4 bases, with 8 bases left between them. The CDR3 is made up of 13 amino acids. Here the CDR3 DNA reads TGCGCCAGCAGTGTGGGACCATACAATGAGCAGTTCTTC. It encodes CASSVGPYNEQFF.

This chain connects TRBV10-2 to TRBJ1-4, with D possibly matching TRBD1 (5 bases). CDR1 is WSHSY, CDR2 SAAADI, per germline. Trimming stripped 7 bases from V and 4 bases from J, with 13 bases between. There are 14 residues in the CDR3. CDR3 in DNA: TGCGCCAGCAAAGACCGGGACCTTAATGAAAAACTGTTTTTT. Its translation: CASKDRDLNEKLFF.

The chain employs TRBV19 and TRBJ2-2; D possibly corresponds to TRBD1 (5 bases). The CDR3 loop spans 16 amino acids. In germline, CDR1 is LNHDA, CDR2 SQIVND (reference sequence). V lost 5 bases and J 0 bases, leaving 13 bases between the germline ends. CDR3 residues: CASSPWGRSNTGELFF. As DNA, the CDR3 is TGTGCCAGTAGTCCCTGGGGCAGATCGAACACCGGGGAGCTGTTTTTT.

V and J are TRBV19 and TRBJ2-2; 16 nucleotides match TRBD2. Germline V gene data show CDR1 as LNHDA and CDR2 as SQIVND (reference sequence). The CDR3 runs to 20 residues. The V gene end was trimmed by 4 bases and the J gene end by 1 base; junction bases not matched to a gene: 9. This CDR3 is CASSTLGLAGGQGNTGELFF. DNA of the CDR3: TGTGCCAGTAGTACCCTGGGACTAGCGGGAGGGCAGGGGAACACCGGGGAGCTGTTTTTT.

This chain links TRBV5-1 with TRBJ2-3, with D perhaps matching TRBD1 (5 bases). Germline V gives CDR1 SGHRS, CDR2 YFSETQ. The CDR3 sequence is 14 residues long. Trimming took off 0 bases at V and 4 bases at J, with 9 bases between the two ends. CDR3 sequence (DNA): TGCGCCAGCAGCTTGGGTGGGGCGGCAGATACGCAGTATTTT. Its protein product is CASSLGGAADTQYF.

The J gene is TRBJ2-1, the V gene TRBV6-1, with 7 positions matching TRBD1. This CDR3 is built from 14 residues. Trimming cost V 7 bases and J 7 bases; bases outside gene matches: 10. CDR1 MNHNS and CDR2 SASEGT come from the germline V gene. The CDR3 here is CASTRQGGENEQFF. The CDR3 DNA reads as TGTGCCAGCACCCGACAGGGTGGAGAGAATGAGCAGTTCTTC.

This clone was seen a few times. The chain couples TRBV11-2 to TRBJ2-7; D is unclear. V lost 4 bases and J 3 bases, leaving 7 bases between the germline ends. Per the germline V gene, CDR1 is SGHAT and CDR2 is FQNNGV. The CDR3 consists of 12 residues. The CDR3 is CASSSYSYEQYF. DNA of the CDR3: TGTGCCAGCAGCTCCTATAGCTACGAGCAGTACTTC.

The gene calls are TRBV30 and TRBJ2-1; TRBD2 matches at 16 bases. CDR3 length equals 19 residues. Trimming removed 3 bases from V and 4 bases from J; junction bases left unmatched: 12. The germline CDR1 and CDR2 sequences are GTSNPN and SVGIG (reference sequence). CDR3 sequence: CAWSHLGTSGRAAYNEQFF. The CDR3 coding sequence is TGTGCCTGGAGCCACCTCGGGACTAGCGGGAGGGCCGCTTACAATGAGCAGTTCTTC. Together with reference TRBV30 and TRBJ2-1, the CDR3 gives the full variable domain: SQTIHQWPATLVQPVGSPLSLECTVEGTSNPNLYWYRQAAGRGLQLLFYSVGIGQISSEVPQNLSASRPQDRQFILSSKKLLLSDSGFYLCAWSHLGTSGRAAYNEQFFGPGTRLTVL.

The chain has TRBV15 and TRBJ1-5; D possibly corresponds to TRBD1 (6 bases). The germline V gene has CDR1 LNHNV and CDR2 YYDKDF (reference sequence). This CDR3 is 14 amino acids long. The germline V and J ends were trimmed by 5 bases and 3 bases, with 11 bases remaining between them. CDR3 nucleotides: TGTGCCACCAGCCGGGGACACATCAATCAGCCCCAGCATTTT. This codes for CATSRGHINQPQHF.

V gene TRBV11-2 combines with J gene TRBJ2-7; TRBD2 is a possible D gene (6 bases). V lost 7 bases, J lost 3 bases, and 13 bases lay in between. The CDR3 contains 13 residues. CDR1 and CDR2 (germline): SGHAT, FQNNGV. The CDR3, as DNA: TGTGCCAGCACCGTAACGGAGGGCTACGAGCAGTACTTC. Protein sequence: CASTVTEGYEQYF.

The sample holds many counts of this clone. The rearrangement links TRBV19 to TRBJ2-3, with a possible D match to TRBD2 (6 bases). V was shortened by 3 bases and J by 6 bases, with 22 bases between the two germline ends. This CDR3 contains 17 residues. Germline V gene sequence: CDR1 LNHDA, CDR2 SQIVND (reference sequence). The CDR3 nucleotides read TGTGCCAGTAGTATCCGTCTCCGGGGAGGCAGTGCCGATACGCAGTATTTT. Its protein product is CASSIRLRGGSADTQYF.